Shown below are 23 T cell receptor beta chains from a single sample sequenced in a study of blood T cell repertoires in COVID-19. Here immunoSEQ multiplex PCR was the method, and the copy in TCRdb shows in-frame clones only, minus some. The sample lists around 170,000 clones, over 90% occurring once. The source material was peripheral blood. The source is a man aged 45-65 years with acute or convalescent COVID-19.

This clone was counted only a few times. This CDR3 reads CSVEGSHNYNEQFF. In nucleotides, the CDR3 is TGCAGCGTTGAAGGCAGTCATAACTACAATGAGCAGTTCTTC. The chain joins TRBV29-1 to TRBJ2-1; D is uncertain. Germline values: CDR1 SQVTM, CDR2 ANQGSEA. V was clipped by 1 base and J by 3 bases, with 10 bases between them. The CDR3 is made up of 14 amino acids.

This CDR3 is CASSPRFNSPLHF. The CDR3 DNA is TGTGCCAGCAGCCCCAGGTTTAATTCACCCCTCCACTTT. The V and J genes are TRBV6-5 and TRBJ1-6, with D hard to call. V lost 6 bases, J lost 6 bases, and 9 bases lay in between. From germline, CDR1 is MNHEY and CDR2 SVGAGI. This CDR3 comprises 13 residues.

The rearrangement uses TRBV19 and TRBJ1-4; 10 nucleotides align to TRBD1. Looked up from germline, CDR1 is LNHDA and CDR2 is SQIVND (reference sequence). The V gene end was trimmed by 8 bases and the J gene end by 5 bases; junction bases not matched to a gene: 11. This CDR3 has 16 amino acids. The CDR3 DNA reads TGTGCCAGTCAATACCGGGACAGGGGCCTGAATGAAAAACTGTTTTTT. This encodes CASQYRDRGLNEKLFF.

V and J are TRBV10-3 and TRBJ1-2; possible D gene TRBD1, 6 bases. CDR1 and CDR2 (germline): ENHRY, SYGVKD. Trimming removed 5 bases at V and 6 bases at J, with 13 bases between. CDR3 length: 13 amino acids. The CDR3 spells CAISPSGVNGYTF. The DNA for the CDR3 is TGTGCCATCAGTCCATCAGGGGTGAATGGCTACACCTTC.

The V gene is TRBV12-3 or TRBV12-4, the J gene TRBJ1-1; no clear D. The V end lost 3 bases, the J end lost 3 bases, and 5 bases lay between the germline ends. The CDR3 has 12 amino acids. The CDR3, as DNA: TGTGCCAGCAGTTTCTCGGACACTGAAGCTTTCTTT. It specifies CASSFSDTEAFF.

V is TRBV11-2 and J is TRBJ2-2; 8 nucleotides line up with TRBD1. Germline-derived CDR1 and CDR2 are SGHAT and FQNNGV. The CDR3 totals 16 residues. V was pared by 5 bases and J by 1 base, with 6 bases of the junction left unmatched. CDR3 nucleotide sequence: TGTGCCAGCAGCCAATGGACAGGGCGGAACACCGGGGAGCTGTTTTTT. Translated: CASSQWTGRNTGELFF. Full variable domain (missing parts from reference TRBV11-2 and TRBJ2-2): EAGVAQSPRYKIIEKRQSVAFWCNPISGHATLYWYQQILGQGPKLLIQFQNNGVVDDSQLPKDRFSAERLKGVDSTLKIQPAKLEDSAVYLCASSQWTGRNTGELFFGEGSRLTVL.

The chain couples TRBV3-1 (or the pseudogene TRBV3-2) to TRBJ2-5; no clear D gene. Per the germline V gene, CDR1 is LGHDT and CDR2 is YNNKEL (reference sequence). The germline V and J ends were trimmed by 3 bases and 8 bases, with 7 bases remaining between them. The CDR3 contains 11 residues. The CDR3 DNA reads TGTGCCAGCAGCCAGGGCCCAACCCAGTACTTC. This sequence encodes CASSQGPTQYF.

The J gene is TRBJ2-1, the V gene TRBV24-1, with 12 bases fitting TRBD1. Trimming took 1 base from V and 11 from J; bases not matched to a gene: 2. Germline CDR1 and CDR2: KGHDR and SFDVKD. The CDR3 sequence is 14 residues long. The CDR3 nucleotides read TGTGCCACCAGTGATTTAAGGGACAGGGGGCAGCAGTTCTTC. Protein product: CATSDLRDRGQQFF.

The chain carries TRBV6-2 or TRBV6-3 and TRBJ1-5; 7 nucleotides align to TRBD1. The junction had 10 bases not matched to a gene; V was cut back by 5 bases and J by 0 bases. The CDR3 totals 17 residues. From germline, CDR1 is MNHEY and CDR2 SVGEGT. The CDR3: CASSPTGIGYSNQPQHF. DNA for the CDR3: TGTGCCAGCAGTCCGACAGGGATCGGTTATAGCAATCAGCCCCAGCATTTT.

This chain links TRBV27 with TRBJ2-7, with D maybe TRBD1 (5 bases). Trimming removed 3 bases at V and 0 bases at J, with 15 bases between. CDR3 length equals 16 residues. Germline V gives CDR1 MNHEY, CDR2 SMNVEV (reference sequence). For the CDR3, the DNA is TGTGCCAGCAGTTTGGAAGGACACCGGACCTCCTACGAGCAGTACTTC. Its protein product is CASSLEGHRTSYEQYF.

The chain joins TRBV28 to TRBJ1-1; D gene uncertain. The CDR3 covers 12 residues. Trimming pared 3 bases from V and 2 bases from J, leaving 4 bases between. Germline V gene sequence: CDR1 MDHEN, CDR2 SYDVKM. CDR3 sequence (DNA): TGTGCCAGCAGTTTGCTAAACACTGAAGCTTTCTTT. Protein sequence: CASSLLNTEAFF.

The count of this clone is one. The J gene is TRBJ1-5, the V gene TRBV27, with 9 bases fitting TRBD1. Trimming cost V 2 bases and J 6 bases; bases outside gene matches: 5. CDR3 length: 15 residues. Germline V CDR1 and CDR2: MNHEY, SMNVEV (reference sequence). Here the CDR3 DNA reads TGTGCCAGCAGTTTAAGGGGACAGGGAGGTCAGCCCCAGCATTTT. The encoded protein is CASSLRGQGGQPQHF.

The CDR3 region has the DNA TGCAGTGCTAGTTATGCGGGGGATGAGCAGTTCTTC. Translated: CSASYAGDEQFF. The V call is TRBV20-1, the J call TRBJ2-1, with 7 bases aligning to TRBD2. The CDR3 sequence is 12 residues long. Germline V gene sequence: CDR1 DFQATT, CDR2 SNEGSKA (reference sequence). V lost 3 bases, J lost 8 bases, and 4 bases stayed unmatched.

The rearrangement joins TRBV7-9 to TRBJ1-4; possibly TRBD1 for D (6 bases). CDR3 length: 16 residues. Trimming took 5 bases from V and 8 from J, leaving 21 bases between them. Germline V CDR1 and CDR2: SEHNR, FQNEAQ (reference sequence). This chain's CDR3 is CASSPGGSGAREKLFF. The CDR3 nucleotides are TGTGCCAGCAGCCCGGGGGGTTCGGGGGCACGGGAAAAACTGTTTTTT.

The rearrangement joins TRBV11-3 to TRBJ2-3; 12 nucleotides match TRBD2. The CDR3 spans 15 residues. The V segment lost 2 bases and the J segment 10 bases; nucleotides outside the gene matches: 7. Germline CDR1 is SGHNT and CDR2 is YENEEA. This CDR3 reads CASSLPGLAGTAQYF. The CDR3 nucleotides read TGTGCCAGCAGCTTACCAGGACTAGCGGGGACGGCGCAGTATTTT. Looking up the rest from reference TRBV11-3 and TRBJ2-3 gives the full variable domain: EAGVVQSPRYKIIEKKQPVAFWCNPISGHNTLYWYLQNLGQGPELLIRYENEEAVDDSQLPKDRFSAERLKGVDSTLKIQPAELGDSAVYLCASSLPGLAGTAQYFGPGTRLTVL.

This clone was counted between two and nine times. CDR3 nucleotide sequence: TGTGCCAGCAGCTTGGATGGAAACACAGTGTCACTGTTTTTT. This gives the protein CASSLDGNTVSLFF. This sequence joins TRBV7-9 and TRBJ1-4; D unresolved. Germline values: CDR1 SEHNR, CDR2 FQNEAQ (reference sequence). V lost 3 bases, J lost 13 bases, and 18 bases lay in between. The CDR3 consists of 14 residues.

The V and J genes are TRBV18 and TRBJ2-1; tentative D call: TRBD2 (6 bases). The V end was cut by 0 bases, the J end by 4 bases, with 7 bases between. Germline V gene data show CDR1 as KGHSH and CDR2 as LQKENI. The CDR3 consists of 14 residues. CDR3 residues: CASSPPEGYNEQFF. CDR3 coding DNA: TGTGCCAGCTCACCACCGGAGGGATACAATGAGCAGTTCTTC.

The J gene is TRBJ2-3, the V gene TRBV5-4; 7 positions match TRBD2. CDR1 SGHNT and CDR2 YYREEE come from the germline V gene (reference sequence). The V gene end was trimmed by 1 base and the J gene end by 0 bases; junction bases not matched to a gene: 5. The CDR3 length is 16 residues. CDR3 bases: TGTGCCAGCAGCTTGATGGCGGGGGTCAGCACAGATACGCAGTATTTT. Its translation is CASSLMAGVSTDTQYF.

The rearrangement links TRBV6-1 to TRBJ2-3; 9 nucleotides line up with TRBD2. Trimming took 3 bases from V and 2 from J; bases not matched to a gene: 9. Per germline, CDR1 MNHNS and CDR2 SASEGT. The CDR3 extends over 17 amino acids. DNA for the CDR3: TGTGCCAGCAGTGACCCAACTAGCGGGCCTTACACAGATACGCAGTATTTT. Protein sequence: CASSDPTSGPYTDTQYF.

This clone was seen once. This chain connects TRBV9 to TRBJ2-3; 7 bases align to TRBD2. The CDR3 is made up of 15 amino acids. Trimming removed 1 base from V and 3 bases from J; junction bases left unmatched: 5. Germline CDR1 SGDLS, CDR2 YYNGEE. The CDR3 reads CASSVLSGGTDTQYF. The CDR3 coding sequence is TGTGCCAGCAGCGTATTGTCGGGAGGAACAGATACGCAGTATTTT. The whole variable domain, filled in from reference TRBV9 and TRBJ2-3, reads DSGVTQTPKHLITATGQRVTLRCSPRSGDLSVYWYQQSLDQGLQFLIQYYNGEERAKGNILERFSAQQFPDLHSELNLSSLELGDSALYFCASSVLSGGTDTQYFGPGTRLTVL.

This clone has only one observation. The rearrangement joins TRBV7-9 to TRBJ1-6, with D unclear. V lost 5 bases and J lost 9, with 11 bases in between. CDR3 size: 13 residues. Germline-derived CDR1 and CDR2 are SEHNR and FQNEAQ (reference sequence). DNA for the CDR3: TGTGCCAGCAGCCTCGCGGGAATTTCACCCCTCCACTTT. Translating gives CASSLAGISPLHF.

The CDR3 region has the DNA TGTGCCAGCAGCTTAGTGGCTAGCACAGATACGCAGTATTTT. Protein product: CASSLVASTDTQYF. V gene TRBV11-3 combines with J gene TRBJ2-3; D call uncertain. Trimming took 1 base from V and 0 from J, leaving 5 bases between them. Germline V gene lookup returns CDR1 SGHNT and CDR2 YENEEA. The length of the CDR3 is 14 residues.

The chain has TRBV28 and TRBJ2-1, with 7 bases fitting TRBD2. This CDR3 spans 15 amino acids. Trimming took 5 bases from V and 2 from J; bases not matched to a gene: 6. CDR1 and CDR2 (germline): MDHEN, SYDVKM. CDR3 nucleotide sequence: TGTGCCAGCAGTACAAGCGGGATACCCTACAATGAGCAGTTCTTC. Translation: CASSTSGIPYNEQFF. Together with reference TRBV28 and TRBJ2-1, the CDR3 gives the full variable domain: DVKVTQSSRYLVKRTGEKVFLECVQDMDHENMFWYRQDPGLGLRLIYFSYDVKMKEKGDIPEGYSVSREKKERFSLILESASTNQTSMYLCASSTSGIPYNEQFFGPGTRLTVL.